These 6 T cell receptor beta chains share one sample of origin, sequenced in a study of identifying expanded T cells in peripheral blood. Sequencing used immunoSEQ multiplex PCR; TCRdb keeps in-frame clones, though not all of them. Of roughly 100,000 clones detected, roughly 85% appear once; the ten largest clones hold about a sixth. The sequenced material came from blood. Receptors originate from a person aged 18 to 75 in good health.

This chain uses TRBV25-1 with TRBJ2-7; TRBD1 aligns across 7 bases. V was pared by 6 bases and J by 2 bases, with 7 bases of the junction left unmatched. CDR3 length equals 14 residues. Germline CDR1 is MGHDK and CDR2 is SYGVNS. CDR3 residues: CASRETGNTYEQYF. The CDR3 DNA sequence: TGTGCCAGCAGGGAGACAGGGAATACCTACGAGCAGTACTTC.

V is TRBV6-5 and J is TRBJ2-3; either TRBD1 or TRBD2 may fit D (5 bases each). Trimming left V 0 bases short and J 4 bases short, with 11 bases between. Germline CDR1 reads MNHEY; CDR2 reads SVGAGI. The CDR3 contains 15 residues. The CDR3: CASSYSGPGSDTQYF. CDR3 DNA sequence: TGTGCCAGCAGTTACTCGGGGCCGGGGTCAGATACGCAGTATTTT.

Only a few counts were recorded for this clone. The J gene is TRBJ1-2, the V gene TRBV4-2; D call uncertain. The CDR3 totals 13 residues. The V gene lost 6 bases and the J gene lost 6 bases, with 14 bases spanning the gap. Germline CDR1 is LGHNA and CDR2 is YNFKEQ. The CDR3 loop is CASRRTRADGYTF. The CDR3, as DNA: TGTGCCAGCAGGCGGACGAGGGCGGATGGCTACACCTTC.

The rearrangement joins TRBV15 to TRBJ2-7; a possible D gene is TRBD2 (5 bases). In germline, CDR1 is LNHNV, CDR2 YYDKDF (reference sequence). The V and J ends lost 5 bases and 0 bases respectively, with 11 bases between them. This CDR3 contains 14 residues. The CDR3 DNA sequence: TGTGCCACCAGCTCGGAGGCGTCCTCCTACGAGCAGTACTTC. It translates to CATSSEASSYEQYF.

This clone has only one observation. J is TRBJ1-6 and V is TRBV9; 9 bases agree with TRBD1. V shed 4 bases, J shed 8 bases, and the junction held 7 bases outside the gene matches. Germline loops: CDR1 SGDLS, CDR2 YYNGEE. The CDR3 consists of 15 residues. This CDR3 reads CASSITGGSDSPLHF. The CDR3 region has the DNA TGTGCCAGCAGCATAACAGGGGGCTCTGATTCACCCCTCCACTTT.

The J gene is TRBJ2-2, the V gene TRBV9; D gene unclear. This CDR3 comprises 13 residues. V lost 6 bases, J lost 6 bases, and 12 bases lay in between. The germline V gene encodes CDR1 SGDLS and CDR2 YYNGEE. CDR3 sequence reads: CASTETVAGELFF. CDR3 nucleotide sequence: TGTGCCAGCACCGAAACCGTGGCCGGGGAGCTGTTTTTT.